Here is one T cell receptor (beta chain) with its context. Its target is unknown. As part of library construction, unique molecular identifiers were attached to individual cDNA molecules. MiXCR was run by TCRdb on the 5' RACE reads, yielding one entry per CDR3 protein. The table has roughly 61,000 distinct CDR3 sequences, more than 10% seen once. The record originates from a study of early T cells in non-severe SARS-CoV-2 infection. Findings of the study overall: VDJdb matching, biased toward anti-spike CD8 responses, missed private and CD4 specificities.

Germline V lookup: CDR1 MNHEY, CDR2 SVGEGT. The germline V and J ends were trimmed by 2 bases and 4 bases, with 12 bases remaining between them. The CDR3 has 14 residues. The chain joins TRBV6-2 or TRBV6-3 to TRBJ2-7; the D is unclear. This receptor was taken from an adult who was a healthcare worker with PCR-confirmed SARS-CoV-2 infection or an uninfected control (not recorded which). The sequenced sample was whole blood. The CDR3 region is CASSYPPGSYEQYF. CDR3 sequence (DNA): TGTGCCAGCAGTTACCCCCCCGGGTCATACGAGCAGTACTTC.